This T cell receptor beta chain stems from a study of cytomegalovirus exposure and HLA in healthy donors. Overall study context: Among the roughly 400 genotyped donors, more than 70% were placed in the Caucasian-associated ancestry cluster. The study, taken as a whole, reports: Earlier analysis looked at TCR beta V segments, and most were productive about 87% or about 30% of the time. A later analysis linked 15,000 to 20,000 TCR beta sequences to HLA alleles at 0.05 false discovery rate. TCR beta V- and J-gene trimming was later associated with a missense DCLRE1C variant.

Use of 60 Vbeta and 13 Jbeta primers characterized the PCR. The protocol was immunoSEQ multiplex PCR, while the TCRdb copy is restricted to in-frame clones and leaves out a portion. Among hundreds of thousands of clones listed, more than 75% were seen once. Of note for this clone: Its matching antigen is unknown.

CDR3 length: 15 residues. Germline CDR1 MDHEN, CDR2 SYDVKM. Trimming shortened V by 3 bases and J by 3 bases, and 12 bases separated the two germline ends. The source of this sequence is a male donor in good health and CMV-seronegative. The chain combines TRBV28 with TRBJ1-3; a weak D match, TRBD1 (5 bases). The source material was PBMCs. The CDR3 coding sequence is TGTGCCAGCAGTTTGGGGGGTCTGGGTGGAAACACCATATATTTT. This encodes CASSLGGLGGNTIYF.